The 28 T cell receptor beta chains in this list originate from one sample, sequenced in a study of blood T cell repertoires in COVID-19 (dated by TCRdb to about 2020). The library was produced with the immunoSEQ multiplex PCR assay. TCRdb stores this immuneACCESS table with in-frame sequences only. Part of the clones is absent; in the studies checked, under half of the shortfall reflects unresolved V genes, and no reason is known for the rest. For this sample the table gives around 150,000 clones, of which about 81% were detected only once. Clones ranked in the top ten supply roughly 19% of the sample. The sequenced sample consisted of peripheral blood. These receptor sequences come from a woman older than 75 with acute or convalescent COVID-19.

The chain couples TRBV19 to TRBJ2-1; 7 bases line up with TRBD2. CDR3 length: 16 amino acids. Germline loops: CDR1 LNHDA, CDR2 SQIVND (reference sequence). Germline trimming cut 5 bases from V and 12 bases from J; bases unmatched to any gene: 19. In DNA, the CDR3 is TGTGCCAGTAGTCCCCCTTGGGGCGGGGGTCCCCAGGGGCAGTTCTTC. Protein: CASSPPWGGGPQGQFF.

J is TRBJ2-2 and V is TRBV5-4, with 9 positions matching TRBD2. CDR3 length: 15 residues. J gave up 6 bases and V 4 bases, and 7 bases lay outside the gene matches. The germline V gene has CDR1 SGHNT and CDR2 YYREEE (reference sequence). CDR3 nucleotides: TGTGCCAGCAGCAAGGGGACTAGCATGGCCGGGGAGCTGTTTTTT. This codes for CASSKGTSMAGELFF.

This clone has only a few counts. The chain links TRBV4-1 to TRBJ1-4; perhaps TRBD1 as D (5 bases). Looked up from germline, CDR1 is MGHRA and CDR2 is YSYEKL. The CDR3 sequence is 15 residues long. With 1 base removed from V and 5 bases from J, the gap between germline ends came to 11 bases. The CDR3 bases are TGCGCCAGCAGCCAAGGGGGCCAGGTAAATGAAAAACTGTTTTTT. Its protein product is CASSQGGQVNEKLFF.

In its sample, this clone was seen a few times. The rearrangement uses TRBV15 and TRBJ1-6; 9 nucleotides match TRBD1. V was pared by 2 bases and J by 9 bases, with 5 bases of the junction left unmatched. The germline V gene has CDR1 LNHNV and CDR2 YYDKDF (reference sequence). The CDR3 spans 15 residues. The CDR3, as DNA: TGTGCCACCAGCAGACTTAGACAGGGGGGTTCACCCCTCCACTTT. Amino acids: CATSRLRQGGSPLHF.

This sequence joins TRBV11-2 and TRBJ1-5; D not resolved. Germline V lookup: CDR1 SGHAT, CDR2 FQNNGV. The CDR3 totals 16 residues. The V gene lost 7 bases and the J gene lost 0 bases, with 16 bases spanning the gap. CDR3 DNA: TGTGCCAGCACCCAATCCCAATTCGGTAGCAATCAGCCCCAGCATTTT. It specifies CASTQSQFGSNQPQHF.

The rearrangement uses TRBV28 and TRBJ2-1, with 7 nucleotides matching TRBD1. The CDR3 loop spans 15 amino acids. CDR1 is MDHEN, CDR2 SYDVKM, per germline. Unmatched junction bases numbered 9, after V lost 7 bases and J lost 3 bases. Written as DNA, the CDR3 is TGTGCCAGCAAAAAACAGGGGACACTCTACAATGAGCAGTTCTTC. It yields the protein CASKKQGTLYNEQFF.

The J gene is TRBJ2-2, the V gene TRBV4-1; possible D gene TRBD1, 6 bases. The CDR3 has 16 amino acids. V dropped 5 bases and J dropped 4 bases, with 17 bases sitting between them. Germline V CDR1 and CDR2: MGHRA, YSYEKL. Written as DNA, the CDR3 is TGCGCCAGCAGCGCAGGCGGGCAGGGGCGCACCGGGGAGCTGTTTTTT. Amino acids: CASSAGGQGRTGELFF.

The chain couples TRBV6-9 to TRBJ1-3; 8 nucleotides match TRBD1. CDR1 MNHGY and CDR2 SVAAGI come from the germline V gene. Germline trimming cut 6 bases from V and 6 bases from J; bases unmatched to any gene: 4. The CDR3 runs 13 residues. CDR3 region: CASSMDRENTIYF. The CDR3, as DNA: TGTGCCAGCAGCATGGACAGGGAAAACACCATATATTTT.

A single count supports this clone. The CDR3 DNA is TGTGCCAGCAGCTTAGGGATGACAGGACCACAAGGGCCCCAGCATTTT. Protein product: CASSLGMTGPQGPQHF. This chain uses TRBV7-8 with TRBJ1-5; possible D gene TRBD1, 6 bases. Germline assignment: CDR1 SGHVS and CDR2 FQNEAQ. The V gene lost 1 base and the J gene lost 9 bases, with 19 bases spanning the gap. The CDR3 sequence is 16 residues long.

This clone was seen a single time. The chain uses TRBV4-1 and TRBJ2-7; 7 positions agree with TRBD1. Germline loops: CDR1 MGHRA, CDR2 YSYEKL. The length of the CDR3 is 16 residues. V lost 0 bases and J lost 0; bases outside the gene matches: 5. CDR3 in amino acids: CASSQEPPGGSYEQYF. The CDR3 nucleotides read TGCGCCAGCAGCCAAGAACCCCCAGGGGGCTCCTACGAGCAGTACTTC.

The chain recombines TRBV5-1 with TRBJ1-6; TRBD1 agrees at 7 bases. J lost 10 bases, V lost 10 bases, and 14 bases had no gene match. The CDR3 runs to 14 residues. Looked up from germline, CDR1 is SGHRS and CDR2 is YFSETQ. CDR3 loop: CASQGETIGSPLHF. CDR3 sequence (DNA): TGCGCCTCTCAGGGGGAGACAATCGGATCACCCCTCCACTTT.

This chain joins TRBV5-1 and TRBJ2-1; D may be TRBD1 (7 bases). CDR3 length: 15 residues. Trimming removed 0 bases at V and 9 bases at J, with 16 bases between. Germline CDR1 is SGHRS and CDR2 is YFSETQ. CDR3 residues: CASSLASRGVGEQFF. For the CDR3, the DNA is TGCGCCAGCAGCTTGGCCAGCAGGGGGGTCGGTGAGCAGTTCTTC.

The chain uses TRBV30 and TRBJ2-5; 11 bases match TRBD1. V shed 1 base and J 4 bases; nucleotides not matched to a gene: 5. Germline CDR1 and CDR2: GTSNPN and SVGIG (reference sequence). The CDR3 sequence is 15 residues long. This CDR3 reads CAWSGGTGGVETQYF. In DNA, the CDR3 is TGTGCCTGGAGTGGGGGGACAGGGGGAGTAGAGACCCAGTACTTC.

The chain combines TRBV5-6 with TRBJ1-2; D unclear. The germline V gene encodes CDR1 SGHDT and CDR2 YYEEEE. The CDR3 length is 13 residues. Trimming removed 4 bases at V and 4 bases at J, with 11 bases between. CDR3 residues: CASSGSGVYGYTF. CDR3 in DNA: TGTGCCAGCAGCGGGTCGGGAGTCTATGGCTACACCTTC.

The chain links TRBV20-1 to TRBJ2-5, with D possibly matching TRBD2 (5 bases). Germline V gene lookup returns CDR1 DFQATT and CDR2 SNEGSKA (reference sequence). CDR3 length: 10 residues. This CDR3 is CSGVQETQYF. CDR3 in DNA: TGCAGCGGGGTTCAAGAGACCCAGTACTTC.

The chain has TRBV11-1 and TRBJ1-2; 12 positions agree with TRBD1. J was trimmed by 8 bases and V by 5 bases; bases with no gene match: 9. CDR3 size: 15 residues. The germline gives CDR1 SGHAT, CDR2 FQDESV (reference sequence). CDR3 bases: TGTGCCAGCAGCCCAGACGGGACAGGGGGCTTGGGCTACACCTTC. This codes for CASSPDGTGGLGYTF.

The J gene is TRBJ2-7, the V gene TRBV15, with D maybe TRBD1 (5 bases). The CDR3 covers 14 residues. Between the trimmed V and J ends, which lost 3 bases and 6 bases, there was a span of 15 bases. Per the germline V gene, CDR1 is LNHNV and CDR2 is YYDKDF (reference sequence). CDR3 residues: CATSSVQARGEQYF. The CDR3 nucleotides read TGTGCCACCAGCAGTGTACAGGCCAGAGGCGAGCAGTACTTC. Full variable domain (remainder filled in from reference TRBV15 and TRBJ2-7): DAMVIQNPRYQVTQFGKPVTLSCSQTLNHNVMYWYQQKSSQAPKLLFHYYDKDFNNEADTPDNFQSRRPNTSFCFLDIRSPGLGDTAMYLCATSSVQARGEQYFGPGTRLTVT.

As regards this clone: The sample contains more than one DNA sequence encoding this CDR3. This chain links TRBV6-5 with TRBJ2-1, with TRBD1 matching over 7 bases. The CDR3 extends over 15 amino acids. The germline V gene encodes CDR1 MNHEY and CDR2 SVGAGI. Trimming took 5 bases from V and 0 from J; bases not matched to a gene: 4. This CDR3 is CASSPDRSSYNEQFF. In nucleotides, the CDR3 is TGTGCCAGCAGTCCGGACAGGAGCTCCTACAATGAGCAGTTCTTC.

The rearrangement joins TRBV7-3 to TRBJ1-6, with 8 bases aligning to TRBD1. The trim removed 3 bases at V and 10 bases at J, leaving 8 bases unmatched. The CDR3 totals 15 residues. Germline-derived CDR1 and CDR2 are SGHTA and FQGTGA. This chain's CDR3 is CASSLSGQDLSPLHF. The CDR3 region has the DNA TGTGCCAGCAGCTTGTCGGGACAGGACTTATCACCCCTCCACTTT.

The chain combines TRBV5-4 with TRBJ1-2; 9 bases are a match to TRBD1. The CDR3 has 16 residues. The trim removed 4 bases at V and 4 bases at J, leaving 11 bases unmatched. The germline V gene encodes CDR1 SGHNT and CDR2 YYREEE (reference sequence). The CDR3 DNA sequence: TGTGCCAGCAGCGATCAACCGGGACAGGGTCTCTATGGCTACACCTTC. Protein sequence: CASSDQPGQGLYGYTF.

This clone was found once. This chain uses TRBV18 with TRBJ1-2; D unresolved. Germline values: CDR1 KGHSH, CDR2 LQKENI. The CDR3 loop spans 13 amino acids. The germline V and J ends were trimmed by 3 bases and 4 bases, with 9 bases remaining between them. The CDR3 sequence: CASSPREAYGYTF. The CDR3 DNA sequence: TGTGCCAGCTCACCTAGGGAGGCCTATGGCTACACCTTC.

The V and J genes are TRBV11-2 and TRBJ1-6; D is possibly TRBD1 (6 bases). Germline lookup yields CDR1 SGHAT and CDR2 FQNNGV. V was trimmed by 1 base and J by 6 bases, leaving 13 bases between them. This CDR3 comprises 16 residues. CDR3 loop: CASSLVAGQSNSPLHF. The CDR3 nucleotides read TGTGCCAGCAGCTTAGTGGCCGGACAGTCTAATTCACCCCTCCACTTT. Variable domain in full (rest from reference TRBV11-2 and TRBJ1-6): EAGVAQSPRYKIIEKRQSVAFWCNPISGHATLYWYQQILGQGPKLLIQFQNNGVVDDSQLPKDRFSAERLKGVDSTLKIQPAKLEDSAVYLCASSLVAGQSNSPLHFGNGTRLTVT.

The V and J genes are TRBV3-1 (or the pseudogene TRBV3-2) and TRBJ1-6; 7 bases line up with TRBD1. Germline values: CDR1 LGHDT, CDR2 YNNKEL (reference sequence). The CDR3 loop spans 13 amino acids. The V segment lost 4 bases and the J segment 9 bases; nucleotides outside the gene matches: 3. This CDR3 is CASSRQGLSPLHF. CDR3 nucleotides: TGTGCCAGCAGCCGACAGGGCCTTTCACCCCTCCACTTT.

V gene TRBV4-3 combines with J gene TRBJ1-2, with D perhaps TRBD1 (5 bases). Germline loops: CDR1 LGHNA, CDR2 YSLEER. The CDR3 is 15 amino acids. V shed 5 bases and J shed 1 base, with 14 bases lying between them. The CDR3 DNA is TGCGCCAGCAGCAAACTGATACAGGTTAACTATGGCTACACCTTC. Protein: CASSKLIQVNYGYTF.

This chain connects TRBV9 to TRBJ1-2; D unresolved. The CDR3 length is 16 residues. The germline gives CDR1 SGDLS, CDR2 YYNGEE. Trimming removed 0 bases at V and 0 bases at J, with 12 bases between. Here the CDR3 reads CASSVGHSIANYGYTF. CDR3 bases: TGTGCCAGCAGCGTAGGCCACAGCATCGCTAACTATGGCTACACCTTC.

The V and J genes are TRBV24-1 and TRBJ2-5; D unresolved. Trimming stripped 0 bases from V and 1 base from J, with 8 bases between. In germline, CDR1 is KGHDR, CDR2 SFDVKD. This CDR3 has 15 residues. CDR3 coding DNA: TGTGCCACCAGTGATTTGGACGGAGCCCAAGAGACCCAGTACTTC. As protein: CATSDLDGAQETQYF.

This rearrangement joins TRBV10-3 to TRBJ2-2; TRBD1 might be the D (8 bases). Deletions cut 10 bases from V and 6 bases from J, with 15 bases between. Germline V lookup: CDR1 ENHRY, CDR2 SYGVKD. The CDR3 runs 13 residues. The CDR3: CATGQGLPGELFF. The CDR3 bases are TGTGCCACAGGACAGGGACTACCCGGGGAGCTGTTTTTT.

The sample holds one count of this clone. The rearrangement uses TRBV5-4 and TRBJ1-2, with 10 bases matching TRBD1. Trimming took 3 bases from V and 8 from J; bases not matched to a gene: 7. The CDR3 totals 14 residues. The germline V gene encodes CDR1 SGHNT and CDR2 YYREEE (reference sequence). The CDR3 loop is CASSSGQGVLGYTF. The CDR3 DNA follows: TGTGCCAGCAGCTCCGGACAGGGGGTGTTAGGCTACACCTTC.